Listed below are T cell receptor beta chains from one sample, sequenced in a study of Ad26.COV2.S vaccination and SARS-CoV-2 variants. Here immunoSEQ multiplex PCR was the method, and the copy in TCRdb shows in-frame clones only, minus some. There are approximately 300,000 clones in the sample; around four fifths occur only once, and 2% to 2.5% lies in the top ten. Sample: peripheral blood, taken in a trial of Ad26.COV2.S vaccine versus placebo. The receptor source for this set is a person aged 18 to 65 who received the Ad26.COV2.S COVID-19 vaccine or a placebo. Each CDR3 is given with its conserved first and last residue. A D gene is named only where the DNA matches it firmly. Only part of the rows carry a size: once, few, many, or a class if the clone is expanded.

once	TRBD1	TRBJ1-4	TRBV6-5	TGTGCCAGCAGCCCAGGGGGGGAGGGTGAAAAACTGTTTTTT	CASSPGGEGEKLFF
NA	NA	TRBJ2-1	TRBV9	TGTGCCAGCAGCGTAGAAGACGTCTTCTCCTACAATGAGCAGTTCTTC	CASSVEDVFSYNEQFF
NA	NA	TRBJ1-5	TRBV3-1/TRBV3-2	TGTGCCAGCAGCGCCGCCCCCGAGTTCAATCAGCCCCAGCATTTT	CASSAAPEFNQPQHF
NA	NA	TRBJ2-7	TRBV5-1	TGCGCCAGCAGCTTGGGTCAGGCAGGCGAGCAGTACTTC	CASSLGQAGEQYF
NA	NA	TRBJ2-1	TRBV4-2	TGTGCCAGCAGCATAGGTAGTGGAGCCAATGAGCAGTTCTTC	CASSIGSGANEQFF
once	TRBD1	TRBJ1-6	TRBV5-1	TGCGCCAGCAGCTTGATCGGGACAGGGAGCTCACCCCTCCACTTT	CASSLIGTGSSPLHF
NA	NA	TRBJ2-7	TRBV3-1/TRBV3-2	TGTGCCAGCAGCCCAAAGGGATTCGGTAACGAGCAGTACTTC	CASSPKGFGNEQYF
NA	NA	TRBJ1-5	TRBV2	TGTGCCAGCCGGACAGCTAGCAATCAGCCCCAGCATTTT	CASRTASNQPQHF
few	TRBD1	TRBJ1-2	TRBV18	TGTGCCAGCTCACACAGAAACCGGGACAGGCTAAATGGCTACACCTTC	CASSHRNRDRLNGYTF
NA	NA	TRBJ1-5	TRBV6-1	TGTGCCAGCAGTGAAGGGAGGTTCAATCAGCCCCAGCATTTT	CASSEGRFNQPQHF
NA	TRBD1	TRBJ2-5	TRBV7-7	TGTGCCAGCAGCTTACACAGGGGGCGCGAGACCCAGTACTTC	CASSLHRGRETQYF
NA	NA	TRBJ2-1	TRBV2	TGTGCCAGCAATGGGCAGGGTAACAATGAGCAGTTCTTC	CASNGQGNNEQFF
NA	NA	TRBJ2-2	TRBV10-1	TGCGCCAGCGGGGGAACAGGGATGACCGGGGAGCTGTTTTTT	CASGGTGMTGELFF
NA	NA	TRBJ1-2	TRBV27	TGTGCCAGCAGCCCTGGACAGTTCTATGGCTACACCTTC	CASSPGQFYGYTF
NA	NA	TRBJ1-1	TRBV11-2	TGTGCCAGCAGCTTAGTGCGTGAAGCTTTCTTT	CASSLVREAFF
NA	TRBD1	TRBJ2-2	TRBV7-9	TGTGCCAGCAGCTTAGGGGGATGGGCACAGGGGGCGTCCGGGGAGCTGTTTTTT	CASSLGGWAQGASGELFF
NA	TRBD1	TRBJ1-4	TRBV27	TGTGCCAGCAGTTTAGGGACAGGGGGTGAAAAACTGTTTTTT	CASSLGTGGEKLFF
NA	NA	TRBJ1-4	TRBV21-1	TGTGCCAGCAGCAAAGTTCGGGACAAGGATGAAAAACTGTTTTTT	CASSKVRDKDEKLFF
NA	NA	TRBJ1-5	TRBV7-2	TGTGCCAGCAGTTCAACAGGACCCAATCAGCCCCAGCATTTT	CASSSTGPNQPQHF
once	NA	TRBJ2-2	TRBV14	TGTGCCAGCAGCCAACAGGGTCGCGCCGGGGAGCTGTTTTTT	CASSQQGRAGELFF
few	TRBD1	TRBJ1-4	TRBV18	TGTGCCAGCTCACCACGGACAGGGGAAGAAAAACTGTTTTTT	CASSPRTGEEKLFF
NA	TRBD1	TRBJ1-2	TRBV6-4	TGTGCCAGCAGTCGCGGACAGGGGGCGTCTGGCTACACCTTC	CASSRGQGASGYTF
once	NA	TRBJ1-4	TRBV14	TGTGCCAGCAGACCCACGGGGGCGGCTAAACTGTTTTTT	CASRPTGAAKLFF
NA	TRBD1	TRBJ1-2	TRBV5-6	TGTGCCAGCAGCTTGTGGGCAGGGGGGAACTATGGCTACACCTTC	CASSLWAGGNYGYTF
NA	TRBD1	TRBJ2-4	TRBV4-1	TGCGCCAGCAGCCAAAAGGGACAGCCTCTAATTCAGTACTTC	CASSQKGQPLIQYF
once	TRBD2	TRBJ2-1	TRBV5-1	TGCGCCAGCAGCCCCCTAGCGGTGGTCTCCTACAATGAGCAGTTCTTC	CASSPLAVVSYNEQFF
NA	TRBD2	TRBJ2-1	TRBV7-8	TGTGCCAGCAGTTGGTCGGGGGGGGATTACAATGAGCAGTTCTTC	CASSWSGGDYNEQFF
NA	NA	TRBJ2-2	TRBV5-1	TGCGCCAGCAGCTTGGCAGGTAGCGGAAACACCGGGGAGCTGTTTTTT	CASSLAGSGNTGELFF
NA	NA	TRBJ2-6	TRBV27	TGTGCCAGCAGTTTCGGACACACGGGAGGGGCCAACGTCCTGACTTTC	CASSFGHTGGANVLTF
NA	NA	TRBJ2-3	TRBV20-1	TGCAGTGGGGAGAGGGGGGATACGCAGTATTTT	CSGERGDTQYF
once	NA	TRBJ1-6	TRBV19	TGTGCCAGTAGTGAGATTGGAGGAAATTCACCCCTCCACTTT	CASSEIGGNSPLHF
few	TRBD2	TRBJ2-3	TRBV10-3	TGTGCCATCAGTGAGTTAGGGAGGGCAGATACGCAGTATTTT	CAISELGRADTQYF
once	TRBD1	TRBJ2-1	TRBV2	TGTGCCAGCTTATGGAGGACAGGACTCTCCTACAATGAGCAGTTCTTC	CASLWRTGLSYNEQFF
NA	NA	TRBJ1-2	TRBV10-3	TGTGCCATCAGTGAACGGGGTTATGGCTACACCTTC	CAISERGYGYTF
few	TRBD1	TRBJ1-6	TRBV5-4	TGTGCCAGCACCCCGGGACAGGGTGATAATTCACCCCTCCACTTT	CASTPGQGDNSPLHF
NA	NA	TRBJ2-7	TRBV3-1/TRBV3-2	TGTGCCAGCAGCCAATCTCCGCTTTCATACTACGAGCAGTACTTC	CASSQSPLSYYEQYF
NA	NA	TRBJ2-3	TRBV2	TGTGCCAGCGGAGGAGACTCCTATACGCAGTATTTT	CASGGDSYTQYF
NA	NA	TRBJ1-5	TRBV5-6	TGTGCCAGCAGCTTGGGACGGAATCAGCCCCAGCATTTT	CASSLGRNQPQHF
NA	NA	TRBJ2-7	TRBV11-2	TGTGCCAGCAGCCGTCTGGGGCAGGTCTACGAGCAGTACTTC	CASSRLGQVYEQYF
NA	NA	TRBJ1-5	TRBV18	TGTGCCAGCTCCAAACAGGGATTAGACAATCAGCCCCAGCATTTT	CASSKQGLDNQPQHF
NA	NA	TRBJ2-2	TRBV12-5	TGTGCTAGTGCCAGGGACACCGGGGAGCTGTTTTTT	CASARDTGELFF
NA	NA	TRBJ1-1	TRBV10-3	TGTGCCATCAGTGACCCGGATAGACGTCACGTGAACACTGAAGCTTTCTTT	CAISDPDRRHVNTEAFF
NA	NA	TRBJ1-1	TRBV30	TGTGCCTGGAGTTTTCGGGGGAGGAGTTTAGGAGCTTTCTTT	CAWSFRGRSLGAFF
NA	TRBD2	TRBJ2-3	TRBV5-4	TGTGCCAGCACCCGGGGAGGGGAGTCCACAGATACGCAGTATTTT	CASTRGGESTDTQYF
NA	TRBD1	TRBJ1-4	TRBV7-9	TGTGCCAGCAGCCCAGGACAGGGGCCCCATAATGAAAAACTGTTTTTT	CASSPGQGPHNEKLFF
NA	TRBD1	TRBJ1-1	TRBV5-1	TGCGCCAGCAGCTTGGGGACAGGGGGGACTGAAGCTTTCTTT	CASSLGTGGTEAFF
NA	NA	TRBJ2-7	TRBV30	TGTGCCTGGAGTCGGGTCTCCTACGAGCAGTACTTC	CAWSRVSYEQYF
few	TRBD1	TRBJ2-1	TRBV5-4	TGTGCCAGCAGCCCGACACAGGGGGCGTCGTATGAGCAGTTCTTC	CASSPTQGASYEQFF
NA	NA	TRBJ2-3	TRBV5-1	TGCGCCAGCAGTTCGGGCCTGGGCACAGATACGCAGTATTTT	CASSSGLGTDTQYF
NA	NA	TRBJ2-7	TRBV12-3/TRBV12-4	TGTGCCAGTAAGGGGGGGCCAGACTACGAGCAGTACTTC	CASKGGPDYEQYF
NA	NA	TRBJ2-1	TRBV6-5	TGTGCCAGCAGTTACTCGAACTGGGGCGATGAGCAGTTCTTC	CASSYSNWGDEQFF
NA	NA	TRBJ1-6	TRBV5-1	TGCGCCAGCAGCTTGGACAGAATTTATAATTCACCCCTCCACTTT	CASSLDRIYNSPLHF
NA	TRBD2	TRBJ2-1	TRBV29-1	TGCAGCGCACTTAGGACTAGCGGGGCCCGGGGGGGAGAGCAGTTCTTC	CSALRTSGARGGEQFF
few	NA	TRBJ2-3	TRBV10-3	TGTGCCATCGCTTTGGGGTCCTTGGCAGATACGCAGTATTTT	CAIALGSLADTQYF